The clone carrying this TCR beta chain was observed many times. The time point was: newly diagnosed GD, antithyroid drugs for less than 3 months. Preparation of the TCR library used RNA extracted from PBMCs. This record comes from a study of regulatory T cells in long-lasting Graves disease. Building of the TCR beta libraries involved iRepertoire HTBI primers and Arm-PCR of CDR3 regions. MiXCR was run by TCRdb on the multiplex PCR reads, yielding one entry per CDR3 protein. The table includes over 350,000 distinct CDR3 sequences, around 16% detected once. The germline CDR1 and CDR2 sequences are MGHRA and YSYEKL. Trimming took 1 base from V and 5 from J, leaving 9 bases between them. CDR3 length: 14 amino acids. The sample was also reused in another study, on T cells in Graves' hyperthyroidism and ophthalmopathy. That investigation notes: Blood also showed most of the thyroid clonotypes that were expanded above 0.001.

The sequencing used peripheral blood mononuclear cells (PBMCs), collected at new diagnosis, from a patient treated with antithyroid drugs. This sequence joins TRBV4-1 and TRBJ2-1; TRBD2 might be the D (5 bases). This sequence originates from a woman aged 40 to 55 with Graves disease. CDR3 in amino acids: CASSQGADDNEQFF. Here the CDR3 DNA reads TGCGCCAGCAGCCAAGGAGCGGATGACAATGAGCAGTTCTTC.